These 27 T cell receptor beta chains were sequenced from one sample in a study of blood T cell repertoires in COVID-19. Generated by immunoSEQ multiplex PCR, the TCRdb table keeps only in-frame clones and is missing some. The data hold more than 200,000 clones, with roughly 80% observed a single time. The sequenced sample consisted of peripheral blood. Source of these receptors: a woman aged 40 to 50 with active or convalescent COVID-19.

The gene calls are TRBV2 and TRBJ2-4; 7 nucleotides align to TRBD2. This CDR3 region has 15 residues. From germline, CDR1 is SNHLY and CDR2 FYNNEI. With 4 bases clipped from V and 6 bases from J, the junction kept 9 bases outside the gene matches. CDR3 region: CASSGVAGVINIQYF. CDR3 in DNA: TGTGCCAGCAGTGGTGTGGCGGGAGTGATAAACATTCAGTACTTC.

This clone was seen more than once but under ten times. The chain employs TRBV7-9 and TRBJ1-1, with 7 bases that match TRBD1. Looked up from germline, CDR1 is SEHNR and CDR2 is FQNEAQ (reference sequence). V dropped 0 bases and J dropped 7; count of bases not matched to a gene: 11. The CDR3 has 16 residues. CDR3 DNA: TGTGCCAGCAGCTTAGCGCGCGGATCGGGACAGATTGAAGCTTTCTTT. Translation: CASSLARGSGQIEAFF.

The CDR3 reads CASSHKRRGLGTGELFF. The CDR3 nucleotides are TGCGCCAGCAGCCATAAGAGGCGGGGGCTCGGCACCGGGGAGCTGTTTTTT. The chain links TRBV4-1 to TRBJ2-2; D is perhaps TRBD2 (7 bases). CDR3 length: 17 amino acids. In germline, CDR1 is MGHRA, CDR2 YSYEKL. Trimming removed 3 bases at V and 4 bases at J, with 18 bases between.

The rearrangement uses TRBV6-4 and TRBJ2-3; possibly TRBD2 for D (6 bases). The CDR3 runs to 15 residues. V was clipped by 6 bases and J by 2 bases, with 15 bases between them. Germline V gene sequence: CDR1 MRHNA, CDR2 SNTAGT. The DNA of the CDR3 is TGTGCCAGCAGCCCGCAGTGGGGGGACACAGATACGCAGTATTTT. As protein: CASSPQWGDTDTQYF.

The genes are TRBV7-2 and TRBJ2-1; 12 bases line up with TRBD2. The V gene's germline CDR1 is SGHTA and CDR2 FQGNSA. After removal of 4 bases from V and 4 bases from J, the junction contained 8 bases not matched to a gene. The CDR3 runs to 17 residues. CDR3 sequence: CASSYKTSGREYNEQFF. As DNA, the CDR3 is TGTGCCAGCAGCTACAAGACTAGCGGGAGAGAGTACAATGAGCAGTTCTTC.

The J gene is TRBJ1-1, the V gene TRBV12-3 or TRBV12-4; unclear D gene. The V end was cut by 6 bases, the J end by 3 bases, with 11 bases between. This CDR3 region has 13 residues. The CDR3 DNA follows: TGTGCCAGCAGAGGGAACGGGGACACTGAAGCTTTCTTT. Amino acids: CASRGNGDTEAFF.

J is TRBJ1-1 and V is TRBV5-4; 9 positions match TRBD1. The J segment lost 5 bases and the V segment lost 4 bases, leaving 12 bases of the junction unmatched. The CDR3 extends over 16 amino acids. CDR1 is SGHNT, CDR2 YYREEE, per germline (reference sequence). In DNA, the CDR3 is TGTGCCAGCAGCGCAACCACAGGGGGCGTAGGTACTGAAGCTTTCTTT. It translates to CASSATTGGVGTEAFF.

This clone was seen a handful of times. The CDR3 nucleotides read TGTGCCAGTAGTATCGGGGGTGGCTACACCTTC. This encodes CASSIGGGYTF. This rearrangement joins TRBV19 to TRBJ1-2; maybe TRBD1 (5 bases). V lost 3 bases to trimming and J lost 7 bases, with 6 bases between them. Germline CDR1 is LNHDA and CDR2 is SQIVND (reference sequence). There are 11 residues in the CDR3.

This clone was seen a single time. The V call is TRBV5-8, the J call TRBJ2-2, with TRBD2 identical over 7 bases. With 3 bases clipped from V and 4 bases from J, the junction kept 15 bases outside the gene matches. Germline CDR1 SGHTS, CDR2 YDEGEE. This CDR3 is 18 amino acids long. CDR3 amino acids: CASSWGGTTSLGTGELFF. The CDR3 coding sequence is TGTGCCAGCAGCTGGGGGGGTACTACTTCCCTGGGCACCGGGGAGCTGTTTTTT.

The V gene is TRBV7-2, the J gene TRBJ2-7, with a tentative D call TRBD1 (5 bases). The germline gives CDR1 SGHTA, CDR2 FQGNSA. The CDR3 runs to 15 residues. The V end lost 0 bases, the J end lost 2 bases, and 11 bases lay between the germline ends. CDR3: CASSLAPGNPYEQYF. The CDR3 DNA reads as TGTGCCAGCAGCTTAGCCCCAGGGAACCCCTACGAGCAGTACTTC.

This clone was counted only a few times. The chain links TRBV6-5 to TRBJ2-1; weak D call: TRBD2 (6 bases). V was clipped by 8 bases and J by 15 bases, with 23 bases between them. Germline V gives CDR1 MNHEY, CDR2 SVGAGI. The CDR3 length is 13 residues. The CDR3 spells CASQLSFGTLPFF. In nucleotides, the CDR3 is TGTGCCAGCCAACTCAGCTTTGGGACTCTCCCGTTCTTC.

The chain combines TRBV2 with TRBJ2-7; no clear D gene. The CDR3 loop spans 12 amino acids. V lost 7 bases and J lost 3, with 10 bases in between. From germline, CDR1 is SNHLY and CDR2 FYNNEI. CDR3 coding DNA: TGTGCCAGCAAAGGCGGTCGCTACGAGCAGTACTTC. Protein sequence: CASKGGRYEQYF.

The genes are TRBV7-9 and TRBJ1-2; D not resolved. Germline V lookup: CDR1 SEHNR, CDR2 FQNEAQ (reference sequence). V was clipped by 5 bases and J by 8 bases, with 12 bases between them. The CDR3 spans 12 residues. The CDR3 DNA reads TGTGCCAGCAGCGCAACCCGGTGGGGCTACACCTTC. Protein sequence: CASSATRWGYTF.

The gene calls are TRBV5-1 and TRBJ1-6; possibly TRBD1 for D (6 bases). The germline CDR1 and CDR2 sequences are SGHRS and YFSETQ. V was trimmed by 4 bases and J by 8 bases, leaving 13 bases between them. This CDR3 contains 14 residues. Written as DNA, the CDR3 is TGCGCCAGCAGCCCGGGACAAATTTATTCACCCCTCCACTTT. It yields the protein CASSPGQIYSPLHF.

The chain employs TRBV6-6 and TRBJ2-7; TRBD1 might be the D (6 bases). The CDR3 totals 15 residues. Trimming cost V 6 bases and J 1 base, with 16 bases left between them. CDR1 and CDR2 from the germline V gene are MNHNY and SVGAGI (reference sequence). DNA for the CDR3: TGTGCCAGCAGCTCGGCCGGGACATTTTCCTACGAGCAGTACTTC. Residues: CASSSAGTFSYEQYF.

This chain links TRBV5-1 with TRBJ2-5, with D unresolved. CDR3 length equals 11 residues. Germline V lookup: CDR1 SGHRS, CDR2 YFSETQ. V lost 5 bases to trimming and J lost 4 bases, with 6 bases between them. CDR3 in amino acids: CASRVRETQYF. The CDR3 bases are TGCGCCAGCAGGGTGCGAGAGACCCAGTACTTC.

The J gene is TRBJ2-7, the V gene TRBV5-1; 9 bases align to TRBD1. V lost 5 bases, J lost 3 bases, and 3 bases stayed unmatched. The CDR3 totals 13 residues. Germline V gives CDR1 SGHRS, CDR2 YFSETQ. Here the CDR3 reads CASSRDRVYEQYF. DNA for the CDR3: TGCGCCAGCAGTCGGGACAGGGTCTACGAGCAGTACTTC.

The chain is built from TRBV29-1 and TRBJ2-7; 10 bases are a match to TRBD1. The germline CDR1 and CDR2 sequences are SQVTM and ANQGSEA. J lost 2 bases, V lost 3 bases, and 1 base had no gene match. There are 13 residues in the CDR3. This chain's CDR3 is CSVEGQGTYEQYF. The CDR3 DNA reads TGCAGCGTTGAGGGACAGGGGACCTACGAGCAGTACTTC.

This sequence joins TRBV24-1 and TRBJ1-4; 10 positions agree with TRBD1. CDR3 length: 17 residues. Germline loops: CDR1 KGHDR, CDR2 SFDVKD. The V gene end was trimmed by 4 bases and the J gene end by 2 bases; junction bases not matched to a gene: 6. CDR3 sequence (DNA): TGTGCCACCAGTGACTCGGGACAGGGGCGGACTAATGAAAAACTGTTTTTT. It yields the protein CATSDSGQGRTNEKLFF.

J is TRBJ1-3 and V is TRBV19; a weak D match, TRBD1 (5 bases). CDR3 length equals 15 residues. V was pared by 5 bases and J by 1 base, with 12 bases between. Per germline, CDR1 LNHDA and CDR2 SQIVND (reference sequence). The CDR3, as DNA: TGTGCCAGTAGTCCACCCACAGGATCTGGAAACACCATATATTTT. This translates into CASSPPTGSGNTIYF.

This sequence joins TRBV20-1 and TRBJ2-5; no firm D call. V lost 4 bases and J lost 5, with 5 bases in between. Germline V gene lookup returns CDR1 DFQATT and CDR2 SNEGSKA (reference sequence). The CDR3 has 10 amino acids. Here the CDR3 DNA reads TGCAGTGCTACCCGGGAGACCCAGTACTTC. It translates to CSATRETQYF.

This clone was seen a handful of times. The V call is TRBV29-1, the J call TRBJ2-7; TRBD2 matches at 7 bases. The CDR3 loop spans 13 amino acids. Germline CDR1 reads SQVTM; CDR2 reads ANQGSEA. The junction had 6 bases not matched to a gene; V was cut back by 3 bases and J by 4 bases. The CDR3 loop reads CSVESSGLYEQYF. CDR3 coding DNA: TGCAGCGTTGAGTCTAGCGGCCTATACGAGCAGTACTTC.

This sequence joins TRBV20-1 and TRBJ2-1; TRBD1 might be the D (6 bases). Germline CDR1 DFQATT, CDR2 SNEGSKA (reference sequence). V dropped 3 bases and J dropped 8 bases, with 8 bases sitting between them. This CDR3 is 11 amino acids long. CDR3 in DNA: TGCAGTGCTAGCCAGGGGTATGAGCAGTTCTTC. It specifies CSASQGYEQFF.

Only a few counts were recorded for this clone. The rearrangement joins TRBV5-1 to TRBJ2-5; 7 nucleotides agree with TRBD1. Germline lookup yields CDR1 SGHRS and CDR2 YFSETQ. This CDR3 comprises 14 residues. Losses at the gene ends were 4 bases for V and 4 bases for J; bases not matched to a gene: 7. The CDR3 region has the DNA TGCGCCAGCAGCCCCCGACAGGGCCCAGAGACCCAGTACTTC. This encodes CASSPRQGPETQYF.

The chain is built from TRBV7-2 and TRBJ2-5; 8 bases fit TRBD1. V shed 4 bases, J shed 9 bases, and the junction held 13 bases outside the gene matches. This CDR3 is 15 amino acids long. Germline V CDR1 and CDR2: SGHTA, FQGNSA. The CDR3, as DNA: TGTGCCAGCAGCTCCCAGACTGGGTCACAGGGGGCCCAGTACTTC. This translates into CASSSQTGSQGAQYF.

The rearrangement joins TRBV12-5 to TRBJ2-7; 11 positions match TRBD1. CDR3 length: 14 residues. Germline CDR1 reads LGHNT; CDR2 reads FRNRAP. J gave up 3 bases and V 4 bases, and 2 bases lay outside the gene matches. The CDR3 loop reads CASGSGTGGYEQYF. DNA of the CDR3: TGTGCTAGTGGTTCGGGGACAGGGGGCTACGAGCAGTACTTC.

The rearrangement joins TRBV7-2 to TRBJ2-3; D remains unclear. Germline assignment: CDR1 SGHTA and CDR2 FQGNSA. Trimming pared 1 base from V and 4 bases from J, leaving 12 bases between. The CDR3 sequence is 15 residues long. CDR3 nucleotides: TGTGCCAGCAGCTTAGTTGTAGTTCGGGCAGATACGCAGTATTTT. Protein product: CASSLVVVRADTQYF.